This TCR beta chain derives from a study of T cell repertoires and HLA-DP antigens. Each pre-culture CD4+ sample aimed for 190,000 or so T cell genomes at deep resolution. TCRdb keeps only in-frame clones here, not all; method: immunoSEQ multiplex PCR. The table has 90,000 to 130,000 clones, 90% to 95% seen once. There are 17 residues in the CDR3. V dropped 3 bases and J dropped 1; count of bases not matched to a gene: 6. From germline, CDR1 is LNHNV and CDR2 YYDKDF (reference sequence). In regard to this clone: Antigen specificity is unknown.

Findings of the study overall: Total CD4+ responders were stimulated by HeLa antigen-presenting cells. Against one allele, clones undetected before culture averaged about 40%; against the other, less than 65%.

This TCR derives from a woman between 18 and 30 years old in good health and CMV-seronegative. The material sequenced was CD4+ T cells from PBMCs. The rearrangement uses TRBV15 and TRBJ1-5; 10 bases fit TRBD1. The CDR3 here is CATSSYGQGESNQPQHF. The CDR3 region has the DNA TGTGCCACCAGCAGCTACGGACAGGGGGAAAGCAATCAGCCCCAGCATTTT.